What follows is one T cell receptor (beta chain) and its context. Its antigen is currently unknown. J was trimmed by 3 bases and V by 4 bases; bases with no gene match: 6. This CDR3 comprises 14 residues. Per the germline V gene, CDR1 is SGHKS and CDR2 is YYEKEE (reference sequence). The entry originates in a study of cytomegalovirus exposure and HLA in healthy donors. As for the study in general: Around 80 million unique TCR sequences came from HLA-typed donors in an early release.

Whole-study results and caveats: From TCR beta sequences, most subjects' HLA-A and HLA-B alleles were reportedly predicted accurately. Rates of TCR association differed by HLA locus in a later analysis, with DRB1 highest and HLA-C lowest.

It was with 60 Vbeta and 13 Jbeta primers that the PCR ran. Clones were sequenced by immunoSEQ multiplex PCR, and TCRdb holds only the in-frame ones, with some missing. This table holds roughly 200,000 clones, over 65% found once. Sequences were obtained from PBMCs. The sequence came from a woman aged 60 to 75 in good health and CMV-seropositive. This chain connects TRBV5-5 to TRBJ1-1, with TRBD1 matching over 7 bases. CDR3 sequence reads: CASSQADRDTEAFF. The CDR3 bases are TGTGCCAGCAGCCAGGCCGACAGGGACACTGAAGCTTTCTTT. Full variable domain (missing parts from reference TRBV5-5 and TRBJ1-1): DAGVTQSPTHLIKTRGQQVTLRCSPISGHKSVSWYQQVLGQGPQFIFQYYEKEERGRGNFPDRFSARQFPNYSSELNVNALLLGDSALYLCASSQADRDTEAFFGQGTRLTVV.